The text below deals with one T cell receptor beta chain. MiXCR, applied by TCRdb to the RT-PCR reads, yields one record per CDR3 protein. The sample includes approximately 720,000 distinct CDR3 sequences, approximately 15% of them seen just once. V was trimmed by 5 bases and J by 7 bases, leaving 17 bases between them. CDR3 length: 14 amino acids. Germline loops: CDR1 MNHEY, CDR2 SMNVEV (reference sequence). Sequencing used memory CD4+ T cells from blood. The V and J genes are TRBV27 and TRBJ1-2, with a weak D call TRBD1 (6 bases). This receptor was obtained from a female donor in good health, serving as a healthy control. The DNA for the CDR3 is TGTGCCAGCAGTGAACAGGGAAGAGGTGCTGGCTACACCTTC. Protein sequence: CASSEQGRGAGYTF.